The sample holds many counts of the clone carrying this T cell receptor beta chain. Its target is not known. This record comes from a study of response to subunit inactivated influenza vaccine. Broader study findings: That few new T cells are recruited by each seasonal influenza vaccination was the authors' suggestion.

CDR1 and CDR2 from the germline V gene are DFQATT and SNEGSKA (reference sequence). The CDR3 runs 13 residues. Trimming took off 3 bases at V and 7 bases at J, with 12 bases between the two ends. TCRdb re-derived calls from the RT-PCR reads in MiXCR, one entry per CDR3 protein. The sample has 500,000 to 600,000 distinct CDR3 sequences, approximately 10% seen once. The TCR was taken from a man in his forties or fifties who received an inactivated influenza vaccine. The V call is TRBV20-1, the J call TRBJ2-2; no definite D call. Sequencing was performed on PBMCs from blood, taken on the day of vaccination. The CDR3 region is CSASSSSNGELFF. The CDR3 coding sequence is TGCAGTGCTAGTAGTTCTTCGAACGGGGAGCTGTTTTTT.